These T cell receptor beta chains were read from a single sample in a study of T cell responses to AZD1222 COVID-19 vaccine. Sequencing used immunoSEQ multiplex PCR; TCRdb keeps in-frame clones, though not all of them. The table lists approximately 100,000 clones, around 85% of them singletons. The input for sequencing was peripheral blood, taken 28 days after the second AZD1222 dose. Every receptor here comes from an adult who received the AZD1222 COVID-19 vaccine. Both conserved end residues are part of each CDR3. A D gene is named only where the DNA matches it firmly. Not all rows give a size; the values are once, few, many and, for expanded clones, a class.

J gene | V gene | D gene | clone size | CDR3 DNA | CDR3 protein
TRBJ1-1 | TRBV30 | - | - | TGTGCCTGGGATCTGCAGATTAACACTGAAGCTTTCTTT | CAWDLQINTEAFF
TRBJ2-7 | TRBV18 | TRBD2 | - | TGTGCCAGCTCGCTTTTAGCGGGGGGACCCGGGGACGAGCAGTACTTC | CASSLLAGGPGDEQYF
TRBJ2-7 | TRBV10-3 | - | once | TGTGCCATCAGTGGAGCCTACGAGCAGTACTTC | CAISGAYEQYF
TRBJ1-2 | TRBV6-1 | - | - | TGTGCCAGCAGTGAAGATCGGGTGGGGGGCGAGGTTGGCTACACCTTC | CASSEDRVGGEVGYTF
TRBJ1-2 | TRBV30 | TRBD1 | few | TGTGCCTGGAAACCAGGGGGATATGGCTACACCTTC | CAWKPGGYGYTF
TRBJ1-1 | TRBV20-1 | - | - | TGCAGTGCTAGTGGGGTTCCGGCGGCTGAAGCTTTCTTT | CSASGVPAAEAFF
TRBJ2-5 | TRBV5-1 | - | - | TGCGCCAGCAGCAGGGACGGTTCACTGGAGACCCAGTACTTC | CASSRDGSLETQYF
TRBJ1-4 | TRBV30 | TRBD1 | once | TGTGCCTGGAGGCGGACAGGGGGAGGCGAAAAACTGTTTTTT | CAWRRTGGGEKLFF
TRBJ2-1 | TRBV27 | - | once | TGTGCCAGCAGTTATACCCAGGAGTCCTACAATGAGCAGTTCTTC | CASSYTQESYNEQFF
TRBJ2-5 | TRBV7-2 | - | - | TGTGCCAGCAGCTTAGTCGCAGGGTTGAAGACCCAGTACTTC | CASSLVAGLKTQYF
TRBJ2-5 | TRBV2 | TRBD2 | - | TGTGCCAGCAACCGGGAGGTACTACAAGAGACCCAGTACTTC | CASNREVLQETQYF
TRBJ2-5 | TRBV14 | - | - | TGTGCCAGCAGCCAAGATACCGGGGCGGGGCAAGAGACCCAGTACTTC | CASSQDTGAGQETQYF
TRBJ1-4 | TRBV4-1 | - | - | TGCGCCAGCAGCCCAAGATTGGGCAGGGATGGTGAAAAACTGTTTTTT | CASSPRLGRDGEKLFF
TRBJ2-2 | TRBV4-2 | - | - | TGTGCCAGCAGCTATGACAGGAACACCGGGGAGCTGTTTTTT | CASSYDRNTGELFF
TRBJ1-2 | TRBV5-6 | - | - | TGTGCCAGCAGCCCCTACAAGGGAGGCTACACCTTC | CASSPYKGGYTF
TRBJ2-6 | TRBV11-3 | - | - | TGTGCCAGTTCCAGGGGGGATCTTTCTGGGGCCAACGTCCTGACTTTC | CASSRGDLSGANVLTF
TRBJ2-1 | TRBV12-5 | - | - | TGTGCTAGTGTTGGAGGAAGCTCCTACAATGAGCAGTTCTTC | CASVGGSSYNEQFF
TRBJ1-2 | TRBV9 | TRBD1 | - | TGTGCCAGCAGCCAACAGGGGTTCTATGGCTACACCTTC | CASSQQGFYGYTF
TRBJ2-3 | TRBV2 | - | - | TGTGCCAGCAGGGGACTTGGGTCCACAGATACGCAGTATTTT | CASRGLGSTDTQYF